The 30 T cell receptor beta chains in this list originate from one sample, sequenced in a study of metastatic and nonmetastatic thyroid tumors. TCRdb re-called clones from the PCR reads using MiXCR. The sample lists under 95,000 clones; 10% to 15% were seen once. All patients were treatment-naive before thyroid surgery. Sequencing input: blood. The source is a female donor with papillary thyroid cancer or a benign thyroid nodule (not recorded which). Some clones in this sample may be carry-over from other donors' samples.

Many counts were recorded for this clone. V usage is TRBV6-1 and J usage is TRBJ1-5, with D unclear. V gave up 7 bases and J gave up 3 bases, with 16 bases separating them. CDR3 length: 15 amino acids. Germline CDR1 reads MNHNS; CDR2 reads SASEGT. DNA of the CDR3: TGTGCCAGCACCCGGGTTGGGCAGTCCAATCAGCCCCAGCATTTT. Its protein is CASTRVGQSNQPQHF.

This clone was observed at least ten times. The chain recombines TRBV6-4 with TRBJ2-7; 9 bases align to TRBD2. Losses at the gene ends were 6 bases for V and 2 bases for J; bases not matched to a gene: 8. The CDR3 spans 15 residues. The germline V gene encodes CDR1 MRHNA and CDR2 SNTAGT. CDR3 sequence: CASSLLAGTPYEQYF. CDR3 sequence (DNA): TGTGCCAGCAGCTTACTAGCGGGTACCCCCTACGAGCAGTACTTC.

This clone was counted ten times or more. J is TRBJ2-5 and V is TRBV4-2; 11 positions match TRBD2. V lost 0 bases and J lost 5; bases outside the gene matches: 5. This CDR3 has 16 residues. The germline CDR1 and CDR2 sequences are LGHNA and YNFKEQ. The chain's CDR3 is CASSQDGTSGGETQYF. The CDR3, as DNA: TGTGCCAGCAGCCAAGATGGGACTAGCGGTGGGGAGACCCAGTACTTC.

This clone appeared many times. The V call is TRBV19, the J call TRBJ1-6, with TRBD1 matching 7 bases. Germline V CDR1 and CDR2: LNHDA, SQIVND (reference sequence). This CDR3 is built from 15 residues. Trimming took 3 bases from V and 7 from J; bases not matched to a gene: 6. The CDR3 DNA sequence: TGTGCCAGTAGTATTGGCAGGGGGGTCAATTCACCCCTCCACTTT. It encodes CASSIGRGVNSPLHF.

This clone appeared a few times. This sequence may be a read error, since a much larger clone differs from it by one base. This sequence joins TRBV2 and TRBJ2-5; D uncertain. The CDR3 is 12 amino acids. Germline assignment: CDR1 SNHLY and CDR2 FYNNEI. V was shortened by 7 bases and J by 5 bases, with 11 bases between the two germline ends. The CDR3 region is CASMGQVETQYF. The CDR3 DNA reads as TGTGCCAGCATGGGCCAAGTCGAGACCCAGTACTTC.

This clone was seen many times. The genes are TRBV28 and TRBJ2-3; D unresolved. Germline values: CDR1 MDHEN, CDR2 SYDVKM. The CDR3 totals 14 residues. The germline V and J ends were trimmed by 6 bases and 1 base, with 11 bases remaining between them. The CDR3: CASSSSRGTDTQYF. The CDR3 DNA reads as TGTGCCAGCAGCTCCTCCCGGGGCACAGATACGCAGTATTTT. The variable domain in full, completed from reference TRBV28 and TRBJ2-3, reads DVKVTQSSRYLVKRTGEKVFLECVQDMDHENMFWYRQDPGLGLRLIYFSYDVKMKEKGDIPEGYSVSREKKERFSLILESASTNQTSMYLCASSSSRGTDTQYFGPGTRLTVL.

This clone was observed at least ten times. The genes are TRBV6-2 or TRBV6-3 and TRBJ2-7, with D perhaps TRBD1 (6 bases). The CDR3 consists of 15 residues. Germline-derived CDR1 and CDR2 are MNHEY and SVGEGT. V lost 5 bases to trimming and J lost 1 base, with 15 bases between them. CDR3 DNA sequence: TGTGCCAGCAGTGATCCGGGACACATATCCTACGAGCAGTACTTC. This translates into CASSDPGHISYEQYF.

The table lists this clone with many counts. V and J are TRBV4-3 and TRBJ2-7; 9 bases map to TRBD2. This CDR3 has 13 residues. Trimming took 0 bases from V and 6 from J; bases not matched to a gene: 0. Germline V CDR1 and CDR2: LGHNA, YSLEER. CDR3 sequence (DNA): TGCGCCAGCAGCCAAGATAGCGGGAGCGAGCAGTACTTC. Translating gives CASSQDSGSEQYF.

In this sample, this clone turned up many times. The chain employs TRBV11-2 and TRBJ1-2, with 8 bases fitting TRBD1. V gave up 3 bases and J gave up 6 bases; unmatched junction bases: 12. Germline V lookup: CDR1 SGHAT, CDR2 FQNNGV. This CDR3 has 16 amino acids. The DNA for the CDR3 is TGTGCCAGCAGCTTGGAGGGTTTCTGGACAGGGAATGGCTACACCTTC. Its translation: CASSLEGFWTGNGYTF.

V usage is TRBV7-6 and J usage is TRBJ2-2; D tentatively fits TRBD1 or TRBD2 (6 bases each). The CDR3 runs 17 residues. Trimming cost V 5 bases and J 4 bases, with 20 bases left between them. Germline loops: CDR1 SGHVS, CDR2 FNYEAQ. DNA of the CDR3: TGTGCCAGCAGCCCCCGGGGGTGGGGGCGCGTCACCGGGGAGCTGTTTTTT. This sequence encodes CASSPRGWGRVTGELFF. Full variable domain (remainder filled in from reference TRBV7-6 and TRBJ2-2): GAGVSQSPRYKVTKRGQDVALRCDPISGHVSLYWYRQALGQGPEFLTYFNYEAQQDKSGLPNDRFSAERPEGSISTLTIQRTEQRDSAMYRCASSPRGWGRVTGELFFGEGSRLTVL.

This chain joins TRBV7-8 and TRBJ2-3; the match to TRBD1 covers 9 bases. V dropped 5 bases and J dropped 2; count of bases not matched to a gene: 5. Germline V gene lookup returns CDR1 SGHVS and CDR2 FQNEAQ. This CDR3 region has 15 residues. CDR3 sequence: CASSRDRENTDTQYF. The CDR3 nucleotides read TGTGCCAGCAGCCGGGACAGGGAAAACACAGATACGCAGTATTTT.

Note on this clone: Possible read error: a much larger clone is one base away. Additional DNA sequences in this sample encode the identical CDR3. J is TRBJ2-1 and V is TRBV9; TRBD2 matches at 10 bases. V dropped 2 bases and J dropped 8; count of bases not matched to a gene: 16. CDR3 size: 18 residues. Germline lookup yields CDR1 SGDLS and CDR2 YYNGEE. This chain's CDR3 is CASSVYPGGLAVTHEQFF. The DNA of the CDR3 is TGTGCCAGCAGCGTCTACCCCGGTGGACTAGCGGTTACCCATGAGCAGTTCTTC.

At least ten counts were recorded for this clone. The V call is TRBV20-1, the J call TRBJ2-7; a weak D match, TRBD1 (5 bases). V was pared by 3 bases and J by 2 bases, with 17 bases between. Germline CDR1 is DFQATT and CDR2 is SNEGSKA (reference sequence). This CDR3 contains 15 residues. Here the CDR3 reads CSASAGPWGTYEQYF. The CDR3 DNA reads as TGCAGTGCTAGCGCCGGGCCGTGGGGCACCTACGAGCAGTACTTC.

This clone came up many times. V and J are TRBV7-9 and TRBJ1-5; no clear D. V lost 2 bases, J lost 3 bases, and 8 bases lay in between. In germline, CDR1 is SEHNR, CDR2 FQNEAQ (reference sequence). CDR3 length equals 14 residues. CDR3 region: CASSLNGDNQPQHF. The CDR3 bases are TGTGCCAGCAGCTTAAATGGGGACAATCAGCCCCAGCATTTT.

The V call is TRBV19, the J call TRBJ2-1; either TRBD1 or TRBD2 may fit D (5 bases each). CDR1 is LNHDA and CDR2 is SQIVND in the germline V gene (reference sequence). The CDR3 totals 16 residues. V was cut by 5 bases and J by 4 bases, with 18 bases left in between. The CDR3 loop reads CASSVGTWKEYNEQFF. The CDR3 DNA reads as TGTGCCAGTAGTGTTGGGACGTGGAAGGAATACAATGAGCAGTTCTTC.

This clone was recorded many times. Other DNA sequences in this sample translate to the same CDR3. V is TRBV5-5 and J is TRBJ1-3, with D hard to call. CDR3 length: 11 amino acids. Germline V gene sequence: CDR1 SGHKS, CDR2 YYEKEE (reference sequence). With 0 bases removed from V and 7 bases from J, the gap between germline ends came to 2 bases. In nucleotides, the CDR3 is TGTGCCAGCAGCTTGGCGAACACCATATATTTT. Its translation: CASSLANTIYF.

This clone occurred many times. The CDR3 region has the DNA TGTGCCAGCAAGCCGCAGGGGGTGGCTAATGAAAAACTGTTTTTT. This gives the protein CASKPQGVANEKLFF. V and J are TRBV28 and TRBJ1-4; TRBD1 aligns across 7 bases. The CDR3 contains 15 residues. Trimming cost V 7 bases and J 3 bases; bases outside gene matches: 8. The germline CDR1 and CDR2 sequences are MDHEN and SYDVKM.

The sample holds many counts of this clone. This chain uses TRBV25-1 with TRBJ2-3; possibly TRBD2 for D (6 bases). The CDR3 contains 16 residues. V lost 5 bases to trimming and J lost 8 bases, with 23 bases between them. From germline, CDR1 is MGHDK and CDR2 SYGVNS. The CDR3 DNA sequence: TGTGCCAGCAGTACCCGGGGAACGGTACCCGGGGGTACGCAGTATTTT. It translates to CASSTRGTVPGGTQYF.

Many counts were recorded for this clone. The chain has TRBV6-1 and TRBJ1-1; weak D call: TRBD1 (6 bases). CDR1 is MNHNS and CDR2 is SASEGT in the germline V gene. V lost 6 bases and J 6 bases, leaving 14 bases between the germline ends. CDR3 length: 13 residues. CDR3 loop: CASRTGTTPEAFF. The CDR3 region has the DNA TGTGCCAGCAGAACCGGGACAACTCCTGAAGCTTTCTTT.

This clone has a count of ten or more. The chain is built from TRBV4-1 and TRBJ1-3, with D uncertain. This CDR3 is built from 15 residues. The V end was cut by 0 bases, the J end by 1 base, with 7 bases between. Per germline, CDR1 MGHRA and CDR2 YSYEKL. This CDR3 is CASSQDNGSGNTIYF. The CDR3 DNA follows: TGCGCCAGCAGCCAAGATAACGGTTCTGGAAACACCATATATTTT.

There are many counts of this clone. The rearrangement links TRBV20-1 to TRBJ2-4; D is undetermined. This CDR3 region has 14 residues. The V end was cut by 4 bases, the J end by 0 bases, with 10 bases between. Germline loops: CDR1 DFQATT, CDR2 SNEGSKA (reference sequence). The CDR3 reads CSATLSVAKNIQYF. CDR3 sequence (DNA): TGCAGTGCTACACTCAGCGTAGCCAAAAACATTCAGTACTTC.

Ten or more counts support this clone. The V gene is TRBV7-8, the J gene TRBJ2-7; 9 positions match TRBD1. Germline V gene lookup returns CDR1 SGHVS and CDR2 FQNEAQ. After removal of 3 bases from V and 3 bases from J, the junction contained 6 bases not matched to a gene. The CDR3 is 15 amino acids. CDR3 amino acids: CASSLTGTGHYEQYF. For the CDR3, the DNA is TGTGCCAGCAGCTTGACCGGGACAGGGCACTACGAGCAGTACTTC.

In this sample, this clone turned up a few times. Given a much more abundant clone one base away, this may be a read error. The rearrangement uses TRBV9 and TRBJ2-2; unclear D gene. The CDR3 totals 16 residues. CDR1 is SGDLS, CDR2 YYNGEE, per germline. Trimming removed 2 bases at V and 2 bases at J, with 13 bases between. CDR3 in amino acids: CASSVTPVGNTGELFF. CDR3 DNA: TGTGCCAGCAGCGTTACCCCAGTCGGAAACACCGGGGAGCTGTTTTTT.

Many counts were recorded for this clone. This CDR3 is CASRSQGVSEAFF. CDR3 nucleotides: TGTGCCAGCAGGAGTCAGGGGGTCTCTGAAGCTTTCTTT. V is TRBV2 and J is TRBJ1-1; TRBD1 matches 7 bases. Germline V gives CDR1 SNHLY, CDR2 FYNNEI. CDR3 length: 13 residues. The V and J ends lost 6 bases and 6 bases, in that order; junction bases with no gene match: 7.

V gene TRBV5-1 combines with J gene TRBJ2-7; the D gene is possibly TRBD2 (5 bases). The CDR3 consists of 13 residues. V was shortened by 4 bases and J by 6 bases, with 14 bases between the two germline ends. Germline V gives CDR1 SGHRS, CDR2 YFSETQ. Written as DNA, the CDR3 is TGCGCCAGCAGCCGTCCAAAGCGGTCCGAGCAGTACTTC. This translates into CASSRPKRSEQYF.

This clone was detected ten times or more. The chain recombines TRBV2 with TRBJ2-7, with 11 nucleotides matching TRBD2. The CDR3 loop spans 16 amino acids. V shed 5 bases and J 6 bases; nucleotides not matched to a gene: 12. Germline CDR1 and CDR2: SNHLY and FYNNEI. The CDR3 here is CASSLLSGRGQSEQYF. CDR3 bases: TGTGCCAGCAGTCTTCTTAGCGGGAGGGGGCAATCCGAGCAGTACTTC.

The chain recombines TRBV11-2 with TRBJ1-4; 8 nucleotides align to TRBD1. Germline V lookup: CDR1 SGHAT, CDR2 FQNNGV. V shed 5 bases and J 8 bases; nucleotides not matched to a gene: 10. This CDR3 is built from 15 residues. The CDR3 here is CASSTPPGTGEKLFF. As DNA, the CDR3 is TGTGCCAGCAGCACCCCTCCAGGGACAGGAGAAAAACTGTTTTTT.

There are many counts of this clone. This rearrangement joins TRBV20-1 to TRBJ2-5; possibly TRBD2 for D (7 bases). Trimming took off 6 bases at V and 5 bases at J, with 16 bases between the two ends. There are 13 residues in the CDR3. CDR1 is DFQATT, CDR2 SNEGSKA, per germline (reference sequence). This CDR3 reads CSARPRGGETQYF. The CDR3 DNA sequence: TGCAGTGCGAGGCCAAGGGGGGGGGAGACCCAGTACTTC.

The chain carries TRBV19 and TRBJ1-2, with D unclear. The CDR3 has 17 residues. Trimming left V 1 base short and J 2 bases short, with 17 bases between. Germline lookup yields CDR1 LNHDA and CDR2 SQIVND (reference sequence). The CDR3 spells CASSIAPWQTINYGYTF. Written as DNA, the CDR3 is TGTGCCAGTAGTATAGCCCCATGGCAGACGATCAACTATGGCTACACCTTC.

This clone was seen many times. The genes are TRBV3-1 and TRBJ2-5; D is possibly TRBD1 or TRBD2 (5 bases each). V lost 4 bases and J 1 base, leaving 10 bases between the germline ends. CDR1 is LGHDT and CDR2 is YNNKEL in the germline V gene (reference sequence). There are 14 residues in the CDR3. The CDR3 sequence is CASSRPGPQETQYF. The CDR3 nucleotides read TGTGCCAGCAGCCGCCCGGGACCCCAAGAGACCCAGTACTTC.